This TCR beta chain derives from a study of blood T cell repertoires in COVID-19. In the study overall: The United States, Italy and Spain were the sources of the acute and convalescent COVID-19 samples. The cDNA or gDNA used as material had been derived from T cells, B-cell-depleted T cells, or PBMCs.

This CDR3 is 15 amino acids long. J was trimmed by 0 bases and V by 6 bases; bases with no gene match: 5. Germline values: CDR1 SGHAT, CDR2 FQNNGV. Original methodology: Quantification of nucleated cells was approximated via reference gene primer amplification. Assay: immunoSEQ multiplex PCR; the TCRdb copy retains only in-frame clones and omits some. V and J calls and clone size are those listed in that table; D and trimming were worked out from the DNA. The sample holds 95,000 to 150,000 clones, 65% to 90% seen once. The sequence came from a man older than 75 with active or convalescent COVID-19. The chain has TRBV11-2 and TRBJ2-3, with TRBD2 identical over 8 bases. Input material: peripheral blood. CDR3 DNA: TGTGCCAGCAGTTGGACTAGCACTAGCACAGATACGCAGTATTTT. The encoded protein is CASSWTSTSTDTQYF.